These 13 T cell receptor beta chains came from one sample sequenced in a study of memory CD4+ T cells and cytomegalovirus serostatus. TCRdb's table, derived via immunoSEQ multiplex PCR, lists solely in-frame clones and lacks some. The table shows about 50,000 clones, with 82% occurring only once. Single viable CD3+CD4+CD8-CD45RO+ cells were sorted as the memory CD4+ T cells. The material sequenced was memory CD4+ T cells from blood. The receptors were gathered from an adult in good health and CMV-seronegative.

The CDR3 loop is CASVKDHNSPLHF. The CDR3 DNA follows: TGTGCCAGCGTGAAGGACCATAATTCACCCCTCCACTTT. This chain links TRBV6-1 with TRBJ1-6; D ambiguous. The CDR3 totals 13 residues. From germline, CDR1 is MNHNS and CDR2 SASEGT. V lost 8 bases and J lost 5, with 10 bases in between.

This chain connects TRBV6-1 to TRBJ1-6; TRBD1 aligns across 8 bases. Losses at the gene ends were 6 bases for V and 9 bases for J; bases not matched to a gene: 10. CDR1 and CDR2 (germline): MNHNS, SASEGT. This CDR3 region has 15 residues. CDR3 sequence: CASRSGQGSASPLHF. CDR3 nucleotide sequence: TGTGCCAGCAGATCTGGACAGGGTTCGGCTTCACCCCTCCACTTT.

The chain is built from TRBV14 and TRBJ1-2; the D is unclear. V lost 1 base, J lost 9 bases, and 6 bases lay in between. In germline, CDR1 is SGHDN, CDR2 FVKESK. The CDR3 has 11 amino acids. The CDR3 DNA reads TGTGCCAGCAGCCAAGGATCTCGCTACACCTTC. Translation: CASSQGSRYTF.

CDR3 in DNA: TGCGCCAGCAGCCGCGAACATAGCACAGATACGCAGTATTTT. Its protein is CASSREHSTDTQYF. The J gene is TRBJ2-3, the V gene TRBV5-1; D unresolved. The germline V and J ends were trimmed by 4 bases and 0 bases, with 9 bases remaining between them. The CDR3 consists of 14 residues. CDR1 is SGHRS, CDR2 YFSETQ, per germline.

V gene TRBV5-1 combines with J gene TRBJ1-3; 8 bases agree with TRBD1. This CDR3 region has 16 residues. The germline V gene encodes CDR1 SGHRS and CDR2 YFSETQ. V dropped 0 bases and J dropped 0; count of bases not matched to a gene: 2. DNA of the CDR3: TGCGCCAGCAGCTTGGGAACAGGGGGCTCTGGAAACACCATATATTTT. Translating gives CASSLGTGGSGNTIYF.

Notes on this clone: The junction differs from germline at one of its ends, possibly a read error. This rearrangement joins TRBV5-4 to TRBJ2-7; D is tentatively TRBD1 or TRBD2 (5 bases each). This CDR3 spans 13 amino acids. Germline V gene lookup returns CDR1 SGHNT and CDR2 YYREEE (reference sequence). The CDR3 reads CASSLPRDALFHF. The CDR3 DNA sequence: TGTGCCAGCAGCTTGCCCCGGGACGCCCTTTTTCACTTC.

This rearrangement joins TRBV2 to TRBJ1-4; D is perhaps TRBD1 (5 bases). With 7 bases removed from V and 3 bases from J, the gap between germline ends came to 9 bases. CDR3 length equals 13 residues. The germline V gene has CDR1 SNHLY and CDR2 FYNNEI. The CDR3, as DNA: TGTGCCAGCAAACAGGATTCTAATGAAAAACTGTTTTTT. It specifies CASKQDSNEKLFF. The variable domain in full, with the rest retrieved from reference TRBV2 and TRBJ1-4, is EPEVTQTPSHQVTQMGQEVILRCVPISNHLYFYWYRQILGQKVEFLVSFYNNEISEKSEIFDDQFSVERPDGSNFTLKIRSTKLEDSAMYFCASKQDSNEKLFFGSGTQLSVL.

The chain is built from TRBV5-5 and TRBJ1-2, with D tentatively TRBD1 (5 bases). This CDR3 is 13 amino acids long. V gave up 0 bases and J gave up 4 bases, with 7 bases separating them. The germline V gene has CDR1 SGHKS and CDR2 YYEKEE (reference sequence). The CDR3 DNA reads TGTGCCAGCAGCTTGGGGGACGGCTATGGCTACACCTTC. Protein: CASSLGDGYGYTF.

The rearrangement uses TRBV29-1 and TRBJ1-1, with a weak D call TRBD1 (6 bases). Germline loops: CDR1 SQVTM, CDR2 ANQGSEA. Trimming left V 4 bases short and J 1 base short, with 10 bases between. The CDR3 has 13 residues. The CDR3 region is CSVAGQPNTEAFF. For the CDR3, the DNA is TGCAGCGTTGCCGGACAGCCGAACACTGAAGCTTTCTTT.

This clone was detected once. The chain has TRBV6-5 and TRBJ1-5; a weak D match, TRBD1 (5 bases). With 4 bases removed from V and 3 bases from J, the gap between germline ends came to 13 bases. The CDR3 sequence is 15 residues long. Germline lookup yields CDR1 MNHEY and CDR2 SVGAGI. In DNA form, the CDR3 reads TGTGCCAGCAGTTCCACGGGACCCCTCAATCAGCCCCAGCATTTT. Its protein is CASSSTGPLNQPQHF.

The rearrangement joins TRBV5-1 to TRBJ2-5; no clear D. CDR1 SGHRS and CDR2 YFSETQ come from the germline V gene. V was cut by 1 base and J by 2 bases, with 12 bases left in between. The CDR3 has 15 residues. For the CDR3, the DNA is TGCGCCAGCAGCTTGATCCCAGACCCGCAAGAGACCCAGTACTTC. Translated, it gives CASSLIPDPQETQYF. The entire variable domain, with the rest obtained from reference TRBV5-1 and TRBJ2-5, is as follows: KAGVTQTPRYLIKTRGQQVTLSCSPISGHRSVSWYQQTPGQGLQFLFEYFSETQRNKGNFPGRFSGRQFSNSRSEMNVSTLELGDSALYLCASSLIPDPQETQYFGPGTRLLVL.

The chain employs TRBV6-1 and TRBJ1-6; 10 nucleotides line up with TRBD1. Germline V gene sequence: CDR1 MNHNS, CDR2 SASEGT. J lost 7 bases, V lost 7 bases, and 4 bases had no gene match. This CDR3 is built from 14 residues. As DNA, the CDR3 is TGTGCCAGCACACCGGGACAGGGGAATTCACCCCTCCACTTT. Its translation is CASTPGQGNSPLHF.

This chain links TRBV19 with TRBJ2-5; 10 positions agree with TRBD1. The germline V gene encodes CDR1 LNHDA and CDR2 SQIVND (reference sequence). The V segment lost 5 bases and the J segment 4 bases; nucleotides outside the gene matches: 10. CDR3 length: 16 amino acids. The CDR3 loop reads CASSSYRDRGLETQYF. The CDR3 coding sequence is TGTGCCAGTAGTTCCTACCGGGACAGGGGCCTAGAGACCCAGTACTTC.